A selection of T cell receptor beta chains follows, all from one sample in a study of cytomegalovirus exposure and HLA in healthy donors. The protocol was immunoSEQ multiplex PCR, while the TCRdb copy is restricted to in-frame clones and leaves out a portion. Seen here are approximately 100,000 clones, 74% observed once, and the top ten hold about 2%. Sequencing input: PBMCs. Receptors originate from a human donor in good health. The CDR3 runs from the conserved cysteine through the conserved F or W. The order of the fields is D gene, J gene, V gene, clone size, CDR3 protein, CDR3 DNA. D genes are given only for firm matches. Not all rows give a size; the values are once, few, many and, for expanded clones, a class.

>TRBD1|TRBJ1-2|TRBV13|NA
CASSLDRGNGYTF
TGTGCCAGCAGCTTGGACAGGGGTAATGGCTACACCTTC
>TRBD1|TRBJ1-2|TRBV28|NA
CASSAGQDNYGYTF
TGTGCCAGCAGTGCGGGACAGGATAACTATGGCTACACCTTC
>NA|TRBJ1-3|TRBV9|few
CASSADGDSGNTIYF
TGTGCCAGCAGCGCCGACGGAGACTCTGGAAACACCATATATTTT
>TRBD1|TRBJ1-2|TRBV30|NA
CAGGTGGVQTF
TGTGCCGGGGGGACAGGGGGCGTTCAAACCTTC
>NA|TRBJ2-7|TRBV5-1|NA
CASSLATGRDEQYF
TGCGCCAGCAGCTTGGCGACAGGACGGGACGAGCAGTACTTC
>TRBD1|TRBJ2-7|TRBV6-1|NA
CASSWTGGGYEQYF
TGTGCCAGCAGTTGGACAGGGGGGGGCTACGAGCAGTACTTC
>NA|TRBJ1-5|TRBV5-6|NA
CASSLYSGEKQPQHF
TGTGCCAGCAGCTTGTACTCAGGCGAGAAACAGCCCCAGCATTTT
>NA|TRBJ2-1|TRBV6-1|NA
CASSESDGQGYNEQFF
TGTGCCAGCAGTGAATCGGACGGCCAGGGTTACAATGAGCAGTTCTTC
>NA|TRBJ1-1|TRBV9|NA
CASSASPNTEAFF
TGTGCCAGCAGCGCTAGTCCGAACACTGAAGCTTTCTTT
>TRBD1|TRBJ1-6|TRBV28|NA
CASSRPNRGILSSYNSPLHF
TGTGCCAGCAGCAGACCTAACAGGGGGATCCTGAGCTCCTATAATTCACCCCTCCACTTT
>NA|TRBJ2-1|TRBV6-1|once
CASSDRGFVNEQFF
TGTGCCAGCAGTGACAGGGGTTTCGTCAATGAGCAGTTCTTC
>NA|TRBJ1-5|TRBV19|once
CATYSDRPNQPQHF
TGTGCCACCTACTCTGACAGACCGAATCAGCCCCAGCATTTT
>TRBD1|TRBJ1-5|TRBV28|NA
CASGSLRGLSNQPQHF
TGTGCCAGCGGGTCCCTAAGGGGGCTTAGCAATCAGCCCCAGCATTTT
>NA|TRBJ2-5|TRBV27|NA
CASSSGGRKTQYF
TGTGCCAGCAGTTCTGGTGGGAGAAAGACCCAGTACTTC
>TRBD1|TRBJ2-7|TRBV7-9|NA
CASSLETGTDAF
TGTGCCAGCAGCTTAGAAACCGGGACAGATGCCTTC
>TRBD1|TRBJ2-7|TRBV29-1|NA
CSVGGGTGSEQYF
TGCAGCGTTGGGGGGGGGACAGGGTCCGAGCAGTACTTC
>NA|TRBJ1-3|TRBV5-1|NA
CASSVGGYGNTIYF
TGCGCCAGCAGCGTTGGGGGGTACGGAAACACCATATATTTT
>NA|TRBJ1-5|TRBV19|NA
CASSVSGSGQPQHF
TGTGCCAGTAGTGTGTCTGGGAGCGGTCAGCCCCAGCATTTT
>NA|TRBJ1-4|TRBV6-5|NA
CASRSGRTNEKLFF
TGTGCCAGCAGGAGTGGGAGGACTAATGAAAAACTGTTTTTT
>NA|TRBJ1-1|TRBV7-3|NA
CASSPAGRQNTEAFF
TGTGCCAGCAGCCCTGCGGGGCGGCAGAACACTGAAGCTTTCTTT
>TRBD1|TRBJ2-7|TRBV6-1|NA
CASSDQGTGRKQYF
TGTGCCAGCAGTGATCAGGGGACAGGGCGCAAGCAGTACTTC
>NA|TRBJ2-1|TRBV11-3|NA
CASSLDGQGSYNEQFF
TGTGCCAGCAGCTTAGATGGTCAGGGCTCCTACAATGAGCAGTTCTTC
>TRBD1|TRBJ1-2|TRBV4-1|NA
CASSYPTGNGYTF
TGCGCCAGCAGCTACCCGACAGGGAATGGCTACACCTTC
>NA|TRBJ2-1|TRBV25-1|NA
CASSILKTRDSSYNEQFF
TGTGCCAGCAGCATACTCAAAACCCGGGACTCGTCTTACAATGAGCAGTTCTTC
>TRBD1|TRBJ2-3|TRBV4-2|NA
CASSQDAGTGSRDTQYF
TGTGCCAGCAGCCAAGACGCTGGGACAGGGAGTAGGGATACGCAGTATTTT
>NA|TRBJ2-3|TRBV14|few
CASSQVGTSTDTQYF
TGTGCCAGCAGCCAAGTCGGGACAAGCACAGATACGCAGTATTTT
>NA|TRBJ1-2|TRBV7-9|NA
CASSPDSFYGYTF
TGTGCCAGCAGCCCCGACAGTTTCTATGGCTACACCTTC
>NA|TRBJ2-7|TRBV10-3|NA
CAISESRHPYEQYF
TGTGCCATCAGTGAGTCGCGGCACCCCTACGAGCAGTACTTC
>NA|TRBJ2-5|TRBV28|once
CASSWAVQETQYF
TGTGCCAGCAGTTGGGCAGTCCAAGAGACCCAGTACTTC
>TRBD1|TRBJ2-7|TRBV28|NA
CASRRNGQGYEQYF
TGTGCCAGCAGGCGGAATGGACAGGGCTACGAGCAGTACTTC
>NA|TRBJ1-1|TRBV7-9|NA
CASQNWGTGNTEAFF
TGTGCCAGTCAAAATTGGGGGACTGGGAACACTGAAGCTTTCTTT
>TRBD1|TRBJ2-7|TRBV10-3|NA
CDISRLTGACYEQYF
TGTGACATCTCTCGTTTGACAGGGGCATGCTACGAGCAGTACTTC
>NA|TRBJ1-1|TRBV5-1|NA
CASSRTGDTEAFF
TGCGCCAGCAGTCGGACGGGGGACACTGAAGCTTTCTTT
>TRBD1|TRBJ2-7|TRBV5-4|NA
CASIGTVPNEQYF
TGTGCCAGCATCGGGACAGTCCCTAATGAGCAGTACTTC
>TRBD2|TRBJ2-1|TRBV27|NA
CASGIAGGFRNEQFF
TGTGCCAGCGGGATAGCGGGAGGTTTCCGCAATGAGCAGTTCTTC
>TRBD1|TRBJ2-7|TRBV29-1|NA
CSVTLGTGAFYEQYF
TGCAGCGTAACCCTAGGGACAGGTGCCTTCTACGAGCAGTACTTC
>NA|TRBJ1-4|TRBV7-2|NA
CASSFRDTDEKLFF
TGTGCCAGCAGCTTCAGGGATACAGATGAAAAACTGTTTTTT
>TRBD1|TRBJ2-3|TRBV30|NA
CAWSLLQGSSDTQYF
TGTGCCTGGAGTCTTTTACAGGGGTCCTCAGATACGCAGTATTTT